This T cell receptor beta chain came from a study of blood T cell repertoires in COVID-19. Across the whole study: Samples of COVID-19 (acute and convalescent) were obtained from the United States, Italy and Spain. Sample material is recorded as cDNA or gDNA derived from T cells, B-cell-depleted T cells, or PBMCs.

Per the study methods: By means of reference gene primer amplification, nucleated cell counts were estimated. Produced via immunoSEQ multiplex PCR; TCRdb's table is partial and in-frame only. The DNA was the basis for D and trimming; V, J and clone size are from that table. Of some 370,000 clones in the sample, 90% were seen once. CDR3 length: 14 residues. Trimming removed 4 bases from V and 1 base from J, with 10 bases in between. CDR1 and CDR2 (germline): SGHTA, FQGNSA. The receptor was isolated from a young man with active or convalescent COVID-19. V usage is TRBV7-2 and J usage is TRBJ2-5; D ambiguous. Sequenced sample: peripheral blood. The CDR3 sequence: CASSSFVSQETQYF. CDR3 nucleotide sequence: TGTGCCAGCAGCTCCTTTGTATCCCAAGAGACCCAGTACTTC.